These T cell receptor beta chains were read from a single sample in a study of T cells in Graves' hyperthyroidism and ophthalmopathy. TCRdb reprocessed the multiplex PCR reads with MiXCR, giving one entry per CDR3 protein. The sample contains 250,000 or so distinct CDR3 sequences, approximately 14% of which appear only once. The specimen was blood. These receptors were taken from a woman between 40 and 50 years old with Graves' hyperthyroidism that later progressed to Graves' ophthalmopathy. Each CDR3 is given with its conserved first and last residue. Fields, in order: CDR3 DNA, CDR3 protein, J gene, V gene, clone size, D gene. The D gene is left open where the match is weak. The size field is filled for only some rows; it gives once, few, many or a size class.

TGCAGTGCTCGAGGCGTTTATGAGCAGTTCTTC,CSARGVYEQFF,TRBJ2-1,TRBV20-1,many,.
TGTGCCAGCAGCAACCTAAGGGGGCACACTGAAGCTTTCTTT,CASSNLRGHTEAFF,TRBJ1-1,TRBV11-2,many,TRBD1
TGTGCCAGCGGGACGGGACTAGCGGGAGGGGGCCGGCACGAGCAGTACTTC,CASGTGLAGGGRHEQYF,TRBJ2-7,TRBV2,many,TRBD2
TGTGCCAGCAGTTACTATTCGAGAGACACTGAAGCTTTCTTT,CASSYYSRDTEAFF,TRBJ1-1,TRBV6-5,many,.
TGTGCCAGCAGCACGGGACAGGGGGCCGTTCACAATCAGCCCCAGCATTTT,CASSTGQGAVHNQPQHF,TRBJ1-5,TRBV7-9,few,TRBD1
TGTGCCAGCAGCGGCTTCAGGGGGAGCATCAACAATGAGCAGTTCTTC,CASSGFRGSINNEQFF,TRBJ2-1,TRBV2,many,TRBD1
TGTGCCAGCAGTGTGGAGGACGTGGGCACTGAAGCTTTCTTT,CASSVEDVGTEAFF,TRBJ1-1,TRBV2,many,.
TGCAGTGCTGCCACCAGGGGCAGTTGGGGAGGTACGCAGTATTTT,CSAATRGSWGGTQYF,TRBJ2-3,TRBV20-1,many,.
TGTGCCAGCAGCGCGGGAAGTGCCGTGTCCCTCCACTTT,CASSAGSAVSLHF,TRBJ1-6,TRBV5-8,many,.
TGTGCCAGCAGTTACTCGTGGAGCACTAGCGGGAGGAATCGCACAGATACGCAGTATTTT,CASSYSWSTSGRNRTDTQYF,TRBJ2-3,TRBV6-2/TRBV6-3,many,TRBD2
TGTGCCAGCAGTCAGGGTTTTTATAGCAATCAGCCCCAGCATTTT,CASSQGFYSNQPQHF,TRBJ1-5,TRBV6-1,.,.
TGTGCCTGGGGGACTAGCGGGGCTTGGAATGAGCAGTTCTTC,CAWGTSGAWNEQFF,TRBJ2-1,TRBV30,many,TRBD2
TGTGCCAGCAGATACGCAGGCGACGAGCAGTACTTC,CASRYAGDEQYF,TRBJ2-7,TRBV14,.,.
TGCAGCGTTCTAGGACAGAACACTGAAGCTTTCTTT,CSVLGQNTEAFF,TRBJ1-1,TRBV29-1,many,.
TGTGCCAGCTCACCCCTTTTCAAGGCTAGCGGGAGATCTGGAGAGACCCAGTACTTC,CASSPLFKASGRSGETQYF,TRBJ2-5,TRBV18,few,TRBD2
TGTGCCAGCAGCTTAGTCTCAGGGAGGACCTACGAGCAGTACTTC,CASSLVSGRTYEQYF,TRBJ2-7,TRBV11-2,.,.
TGTGCCAGCAGCCAAGATGGGACTAGCGGGAGCCACGAGCAGTACTTC,CASSQDGTSGSHEQYF,TRBJ2-7,TRBV4-2,.,TRBD2
TGTGCCAGCAGTTCTCCGGGACTGCACCTCAATGAGCAGTTCTTC,CASSSPGLHLNEQFF,TRBJ2-1,TRBV28,.,.
TGTGCCAGCAGCTCAACCCGGGCAGGGGCCACTGAAGCTTTCTTT,CASSSTRAGATEAFF,TRBJ1-1,TRBV13,few,.
TGTGCCAGCCTGGACTCTACCTCCTACGAGCAGTACTTC,CASLDSTSYEQYF,TRBJ2-7,TRBV2,.,.
TGTGCCAGCAGCGTAGTAGGGCAGGGGTGGAACAATGAGCAGTTCTTC,CASSVVGQGWNNEQFF,TRBJ2-1,TRBV9,many,.
TGTGCCAGCAGCTTTGGACAGGGACGAAATCAGCCCCAGCATTTT,CASSFGQGRNQPQHF,TRBJ1-5,TRBV5-8,.,TRBD1
TGTGCCAGCAGGGAGCAGGGAACTGGAAACACCATATATTTT,CASREQGTGNTIYF,TRBJ1-3,TRBV12-3/TRBV12-4,many,.
TGTGCCAGCAGTTTAAACAGGGGGTCCGGGGAGCTGTTTTTT,CASSLNRGSGELFF,TRBJ2-2,TRBV27,many,TRBD1
TGTGCCAGCCGAACTCCGACAGAACTATCCTACGAGCAGTACTTC,CASRTPTELSYEQYF,TRBJ2-7,TRBV28,many,.
TGTGCCAGCAGCCCTGGGCTGTTCAGGAACACTGAAGCTTTCTTT,CASSPGLFRNTEAFF,TRBJ1-1,TRBV7-2,many,.
TGCGCCAGCAGCCCCGGACTAGCGCTCTCCTACGAGCAGTACTTC,CASSPGLALSYEQYF,TRBJ2-7,TRBV5-1,many,TRBD2
TGCAGTGCTTTACCGGGACAGGGTTTTCGATATAATTCACCCCTCCACTTT,CSALPGQGFRYNSPLHF,TRBJ1-6,TRBV20-1,many,TRBD1
TGTGCCAGCTCACGAGGACAAGAAGAGACCCAGTACTTC,CASSRGQEETQYF,TRBJ2-5,TRBV18,.,.
TGTGCCAGCAGCTTAGGGGGTACTGGATACAATGAGCAGTTCTTC,CASSLGGTGYNEQFF,TRBJ2-1,TRBV11-2,many,.
TGCAGTGCTTGTGGGTCTAGCGGAACAGATACGCAGTATTTT,CSACGSSGTDTQYF,TRBJ2-3,TRBV20-1,many,TRBD2
TGCGCCAGCAGGGAGACTAGCCCCTACAATGAGCAGTTCTTC,CASRETSPYNEQFF,TRBJ2-1,TRBV5-1,many,TRBD2
TGTGCCATCAGTGAGCCCAGGGTAGAGCGGGCCTTGTCGGGCTACGAGCAGTACTTC,CAISEPRVERALSGYEQYF,TRBJ2-7,TRBV10-3,many,.
TGTGCCAGCAGTCCCAACCTAAGCACAGATACGCAGTATTTT,CASSPNLSTDTQYF,TRBJ2-3,TRBV2,.,.
TGTGCCAGCAGCAGGCCGAAAGCTGGGAGAGAGACCCAGTACTTC,CASSRPKAGRETQYF,TRBJ2-5,TRBV11-3,.,.
TGTGCCAGCAGCTTAGGCCTACGAGGGGGAGAGACCCAGTACTTC,CASSLGLRGGETQYF,TRBJ2-5,TRBV13,few,.
TGCGCCAGCACCGGAGAGGACAGGGGGGGCCTTAATGAGCAGTTCTTC,CASTGEDRGGLNEQFF,TRBJ2-1,TRBV4-1,.,TRBD1
TGTGCCAGCAGTTACCGAATGACAGGGGGAAGCTACAATGAGCAGTTCTTC,CASSYRMTGGSYNEQFF,TRBJ2-1,TRBV6-2/TRBV6-3,many,TRBD1
TGTGCCAGCAGCTTAATGTCGGCCGGGAGACCCGGAAATGAGCAGTTCTTC,CASSLMSAGRPGNEQFF,TRBJ2-1,TRBV7-3,few,.
TGTGCCACCCGACAGGGGTTGAACACTGAAGCTTTCTTT,CATRQGLNTEAFF,TRBJ1-1,TRBV6-2/TRBV6-3,many,TRBD1
TGTGCCAGCAGTGAATTCCGGGAGAGCTCCTACAATGAGCAGTTCTTC,CASSEFRESSYNEQFF,TRBJ2-1,TRBV2,many,.
TGCGCCAGCAGCTACGGGACAGGGTCTGGAAACACCATATATTTT,CASSYGTGSGNTIYF,TRBJ1-3,TRBV5-1,.,TRBD1
TGTGCCAGCAGTTTTTTGCCTACTACCGAGCAGTACTTC,CASSFLPTTEQYF,TRBJ2-7,TRBV28,many,.
TGTGCCAGCAGTTTAAGTATCGGCGGGAGGGCCGTTCAGGATGAGCAGTTCTTC,CASSLSIGGRAVQDEQFF,TRBJ2-1,TRBV12-3/TRBV12-4,many,TRBD2
TGTGCCAGCAGTTACAACGAGGGTCAGCCCCAGCATTTT,CASSYNEGQPQHF,TRBJ1-5,TRBV6-5,few,.
TGTGCCAGCAGCCCGGGACAGGGAAGGAGGGAGCAGTACTTC,CASSPGQGRREQYF,TRBJ2-7,TRBV11-3,many,TRBD1